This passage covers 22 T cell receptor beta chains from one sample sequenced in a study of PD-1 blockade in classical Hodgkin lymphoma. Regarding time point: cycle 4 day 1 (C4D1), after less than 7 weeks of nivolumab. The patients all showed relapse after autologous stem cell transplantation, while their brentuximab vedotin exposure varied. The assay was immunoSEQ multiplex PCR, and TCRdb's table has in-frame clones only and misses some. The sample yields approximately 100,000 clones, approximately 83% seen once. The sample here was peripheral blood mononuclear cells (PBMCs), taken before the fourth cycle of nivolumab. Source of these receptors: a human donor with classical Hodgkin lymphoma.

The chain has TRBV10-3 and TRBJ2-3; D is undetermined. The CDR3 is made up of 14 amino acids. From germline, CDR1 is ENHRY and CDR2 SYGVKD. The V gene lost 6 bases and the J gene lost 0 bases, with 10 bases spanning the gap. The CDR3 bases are TGTGCCATCAGCGTCTCGACTAGCACAGATACGCAGTATTTT. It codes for CAISVSTSTDTQYF.

DNA for the CDR3: TGTGCCAGCAGCTTAGGTAATTTGGCTTACTACGAGCAGTACTTC. Its protein product is CASSLGNLAYYEQYF. The V call is TRBV11-2, the J call TRBJ2-7; D uncertain. The CDR3 runs 15 residues. Germline CDR1 SGHAT, CDR2 FQNNGV. V was pared by 1 base and J by 3 bases, with 13 bases between. Complete variable domain (other parts from reference TRBV11-2 and TRBJ2-7): EAGVAQSPRYKIIEKRQSVAFWCNPISGHATLYWYQQILGQGPKLLIQFQNNGVVDDSQLPKDRFSAERLKGVDSTLKIQPAKLEDSAVYLCASSLGNLAYYEQYFGPGTRLTVT.

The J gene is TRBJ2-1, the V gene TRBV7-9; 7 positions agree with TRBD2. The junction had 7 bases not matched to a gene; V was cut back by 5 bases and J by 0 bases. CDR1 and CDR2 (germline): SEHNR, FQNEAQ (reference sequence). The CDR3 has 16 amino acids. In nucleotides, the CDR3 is TGTGCCAGCAGCGGTTCGCGCGGGAGCTCCTACAATGAGCAGTTCTTC. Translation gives CASSGSRGSSYNEQFF. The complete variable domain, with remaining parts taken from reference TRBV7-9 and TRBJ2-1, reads DTGVSQNPRHKITKRGQNVTFRCDPISEHNRLYWYRQTLGQGPEFLTYFQNEAQLEKSRLLSDRFSAERPKGSFSTLEIQRTEQGDSAMYLCASSGSRGSSYNEQFFGPGTRLTVL.

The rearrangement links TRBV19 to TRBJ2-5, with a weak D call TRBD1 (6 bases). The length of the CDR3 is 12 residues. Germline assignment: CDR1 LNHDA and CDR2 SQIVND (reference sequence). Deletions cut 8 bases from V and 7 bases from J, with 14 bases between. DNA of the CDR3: TGTGCCAGTCTTTCGACAGGTGGGACCCAGTACTTC. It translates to CASLSTGGTQYF.

CDR3 DNA sequence: TGCGCCAGCAGCTTGTTTGAGGCCGGGGAGCTGTTTTTT. The encoded protein is CASSLFEAGELFF. The genes are TRBV5-1 and TRBJ2-2; D is ambiguous. The V gene lost 1 base and the J gene lost 6 bases, with 7 bases spanning the gap. The CDR3 is made up of 13 amino acids. CDR1 is SGHRS, CDR2 YFSETQ, per germline.

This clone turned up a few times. CDR3 nucleotides: TGTGCCAGCAGCGCCATCTCTGGAAACACCATATATTTT. The encoded protein is CASSAISGNTIYF. This rearrangement joins TRBV5-6 to TRBJ1-3; D ambiguous. The CDR3 consists of 13 residues. V was clipped by 4 bases and J by 0 bases, with 5 bases between them. Germline V lookup: CDR1 SGHDT, CDR2 YYEEEE.

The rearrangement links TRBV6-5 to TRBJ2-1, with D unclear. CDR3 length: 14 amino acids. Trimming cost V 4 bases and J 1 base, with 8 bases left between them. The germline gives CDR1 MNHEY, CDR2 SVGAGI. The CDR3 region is CASSLKSSYNEQFF. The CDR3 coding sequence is TGTGCCAGCAGTTTAAAGAGTTCCTACAATGAGCAGTTCTTC.

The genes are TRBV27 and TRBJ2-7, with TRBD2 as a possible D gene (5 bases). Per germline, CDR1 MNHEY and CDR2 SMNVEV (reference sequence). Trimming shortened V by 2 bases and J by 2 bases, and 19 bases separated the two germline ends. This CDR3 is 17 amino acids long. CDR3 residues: CASSLGLPQMGAYEQYF. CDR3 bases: TGTGCCAGCAGTTTAGGGCTTCCTCAGATGGGAGCCTACGAGCAGTACTTC.

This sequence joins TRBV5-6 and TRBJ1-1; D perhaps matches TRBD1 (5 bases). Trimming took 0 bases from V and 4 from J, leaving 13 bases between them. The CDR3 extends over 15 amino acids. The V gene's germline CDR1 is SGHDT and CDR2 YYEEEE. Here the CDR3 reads CASSLDPGLVTEAFF. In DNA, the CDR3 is TGTGCCAGCAGCTTGGATCCAGGGCTTGTCACTGAAGCTTTCTTT.

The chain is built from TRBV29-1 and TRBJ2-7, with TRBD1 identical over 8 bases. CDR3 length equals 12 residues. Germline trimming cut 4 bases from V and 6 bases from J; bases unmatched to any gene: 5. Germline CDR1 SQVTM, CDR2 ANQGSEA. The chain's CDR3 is CSVGQGAGEQYF. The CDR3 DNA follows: TGCAGCGTTGGTCAGGGGGCTGGCGAGCAGTACTTC.

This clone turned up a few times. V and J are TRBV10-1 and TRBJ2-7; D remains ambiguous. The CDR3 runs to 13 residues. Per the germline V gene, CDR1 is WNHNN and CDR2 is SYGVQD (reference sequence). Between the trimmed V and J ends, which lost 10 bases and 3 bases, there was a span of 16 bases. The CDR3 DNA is TGCGCCACCGGCGGCAGGTGCTACTACGAGCAGTACTTC. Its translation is CATGGRCYYEQYF.

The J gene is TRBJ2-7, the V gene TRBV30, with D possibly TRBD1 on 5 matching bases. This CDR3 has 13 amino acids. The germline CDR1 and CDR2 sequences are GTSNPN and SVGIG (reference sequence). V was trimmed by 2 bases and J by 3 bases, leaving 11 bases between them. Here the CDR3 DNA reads TGTGCCTGGAGTCCGACAGAACTCTACGAGCAGTACTTC. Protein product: CAWSPTELYEQYF. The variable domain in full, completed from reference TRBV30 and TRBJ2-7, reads SQTIHQWPATLVQPVGSPLSLECTVEGTSNPNLYWYRQAAGRGLQLLFYSVGIGQISSEVPQNLSASRPQDRQFILSSKKLLLSDSGFYLCAWSPTELYEQYFGPGTRLTVT.

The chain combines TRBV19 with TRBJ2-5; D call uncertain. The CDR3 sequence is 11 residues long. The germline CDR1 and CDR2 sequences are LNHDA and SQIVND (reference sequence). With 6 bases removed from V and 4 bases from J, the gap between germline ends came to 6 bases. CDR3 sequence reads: CASSQLETQYF. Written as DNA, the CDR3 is TGTGCCAGTAGCCAACTAGAGACCCAGTACTTC.

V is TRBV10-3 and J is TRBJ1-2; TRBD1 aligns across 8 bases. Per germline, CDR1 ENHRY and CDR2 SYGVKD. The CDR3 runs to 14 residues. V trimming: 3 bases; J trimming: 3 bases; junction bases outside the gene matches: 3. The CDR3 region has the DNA TGTGCCATCAGTGAACAGGGGGTTGACTATGGCTACACCTTC. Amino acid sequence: CAISEQGVDYGYTF.

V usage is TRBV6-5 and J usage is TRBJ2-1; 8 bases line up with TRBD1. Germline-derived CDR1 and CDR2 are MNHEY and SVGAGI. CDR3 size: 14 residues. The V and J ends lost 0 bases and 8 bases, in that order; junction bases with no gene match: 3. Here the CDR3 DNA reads TGTGCCAGCAGTTACTCACAGGGGGGTCATGAGCAGTTCTTC. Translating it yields CASSYSQGGHEQFF.

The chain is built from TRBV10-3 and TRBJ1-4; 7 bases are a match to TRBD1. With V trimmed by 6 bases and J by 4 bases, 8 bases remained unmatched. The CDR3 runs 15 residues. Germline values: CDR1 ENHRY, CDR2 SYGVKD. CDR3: CAIRGGDSLNEKLFF. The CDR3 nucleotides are TGTGCCATCAGGGGCGGGGACAGCCTTAATGAAAAACTGTTTTTT.

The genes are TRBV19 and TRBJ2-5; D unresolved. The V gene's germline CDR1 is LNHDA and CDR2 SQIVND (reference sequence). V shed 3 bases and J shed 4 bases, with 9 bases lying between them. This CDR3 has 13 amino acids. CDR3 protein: CASSIKGRETQYF. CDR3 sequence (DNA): TGTGCCAGTAGTATCAAAGGCCGAGAGACCCAGTACTTC.

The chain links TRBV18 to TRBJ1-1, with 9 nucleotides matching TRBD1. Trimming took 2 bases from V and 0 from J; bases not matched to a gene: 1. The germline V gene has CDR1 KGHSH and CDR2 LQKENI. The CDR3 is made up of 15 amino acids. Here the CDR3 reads CASSPRDRVNTEAFF. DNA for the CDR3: TGTGCCAGCTCACCAAGGGACAGGGTGAACACTGAAGCTTTCTTT.

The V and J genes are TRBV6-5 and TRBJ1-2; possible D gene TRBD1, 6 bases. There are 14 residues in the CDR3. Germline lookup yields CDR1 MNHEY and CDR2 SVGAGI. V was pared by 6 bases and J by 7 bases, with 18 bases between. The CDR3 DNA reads TGTGCCAGCAGCTACGACAGGACCCCCCTTGGCTACACCTTC. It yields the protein CASSYDRTPLGYTF.

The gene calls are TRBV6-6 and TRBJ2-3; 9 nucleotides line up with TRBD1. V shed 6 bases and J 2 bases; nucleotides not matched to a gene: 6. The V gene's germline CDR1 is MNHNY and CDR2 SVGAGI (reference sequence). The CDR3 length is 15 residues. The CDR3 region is CASRPTQGATDTQYF. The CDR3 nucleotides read TGTGCCAGCAGACCCACACAGGGGGCCACAGATACGCAGTATTTT.

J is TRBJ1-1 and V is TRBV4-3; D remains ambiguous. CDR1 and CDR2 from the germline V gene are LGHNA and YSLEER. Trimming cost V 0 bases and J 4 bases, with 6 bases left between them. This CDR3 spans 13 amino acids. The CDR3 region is CASSQEVFTEAFF. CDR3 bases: TGCGCCAGCAGCCAAGAAGTGTTCACTGAAGCTTTCTTT.

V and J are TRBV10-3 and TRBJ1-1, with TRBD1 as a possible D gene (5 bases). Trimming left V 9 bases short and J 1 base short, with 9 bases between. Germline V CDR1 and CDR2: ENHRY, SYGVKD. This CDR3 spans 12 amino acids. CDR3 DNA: TGTGCCATTCGTCAGGGGAACACTGAAGCTTTCTTT. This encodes CAIRQGNTEAFF.